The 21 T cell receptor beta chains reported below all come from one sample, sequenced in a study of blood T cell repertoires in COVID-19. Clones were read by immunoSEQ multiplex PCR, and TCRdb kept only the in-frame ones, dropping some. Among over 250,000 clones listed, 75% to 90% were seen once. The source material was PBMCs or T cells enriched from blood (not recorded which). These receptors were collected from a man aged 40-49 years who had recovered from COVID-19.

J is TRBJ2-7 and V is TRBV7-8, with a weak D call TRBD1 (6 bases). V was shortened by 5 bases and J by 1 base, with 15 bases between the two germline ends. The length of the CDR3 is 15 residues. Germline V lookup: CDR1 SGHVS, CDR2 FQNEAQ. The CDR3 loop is CASSRRQGPSYEQYF. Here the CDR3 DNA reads TGTGCCAGCAGCCGACGGCAGGGGCCATCCTACGAGCAGTACTTC.

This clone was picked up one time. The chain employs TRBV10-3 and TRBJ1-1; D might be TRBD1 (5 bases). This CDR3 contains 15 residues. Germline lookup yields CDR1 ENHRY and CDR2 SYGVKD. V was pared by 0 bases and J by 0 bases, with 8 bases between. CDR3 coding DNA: TGTGCCATCAGTGAGTCTGTAGGGGTGAACACTGAAGCTTTCTTT. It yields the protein CAISESVGVNTEAFF.

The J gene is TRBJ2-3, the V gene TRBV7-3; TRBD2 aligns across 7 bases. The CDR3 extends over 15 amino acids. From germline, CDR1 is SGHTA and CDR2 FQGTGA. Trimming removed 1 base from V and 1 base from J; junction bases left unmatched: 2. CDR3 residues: CASSLNAGGTDTQYF. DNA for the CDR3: TGTGCCAGCAGCTTAAACGCGGGAGGCACAGATACGCAGTATTTT.

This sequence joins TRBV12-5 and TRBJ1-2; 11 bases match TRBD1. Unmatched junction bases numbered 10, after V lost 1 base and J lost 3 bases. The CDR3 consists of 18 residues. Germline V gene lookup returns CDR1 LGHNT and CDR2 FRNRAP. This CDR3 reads CASGLAGTGGIVDYGYTF. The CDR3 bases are TGTGCTAGTGGTTTGGCGGGGACAGGGGGGATAGTGGACTATGGCTACACCTTC.

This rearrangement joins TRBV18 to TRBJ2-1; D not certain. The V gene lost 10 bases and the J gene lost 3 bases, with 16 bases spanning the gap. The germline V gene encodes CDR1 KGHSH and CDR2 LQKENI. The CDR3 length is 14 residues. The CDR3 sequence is CATSARALYNEQFF. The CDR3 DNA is TGTGCCACCTCCGCCCGAGCGCTCTACAATGAGCAGTTCTTC.

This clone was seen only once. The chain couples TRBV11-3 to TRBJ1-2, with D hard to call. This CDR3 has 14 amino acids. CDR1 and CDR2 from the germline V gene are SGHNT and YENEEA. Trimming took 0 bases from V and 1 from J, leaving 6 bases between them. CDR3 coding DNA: TGTGCCAGCAGCTTAGACAGGAATAACTATGGCTACACCTTC. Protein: CASSLDRNNYGYTF.

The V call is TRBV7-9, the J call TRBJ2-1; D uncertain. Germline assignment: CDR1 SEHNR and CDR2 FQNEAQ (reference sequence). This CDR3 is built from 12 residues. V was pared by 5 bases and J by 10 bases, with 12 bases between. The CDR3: CASSPGVPEQFF. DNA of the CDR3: TGTGCCAGCAGCCCCGGAGTGCCAGAGCAGTTCTTC.

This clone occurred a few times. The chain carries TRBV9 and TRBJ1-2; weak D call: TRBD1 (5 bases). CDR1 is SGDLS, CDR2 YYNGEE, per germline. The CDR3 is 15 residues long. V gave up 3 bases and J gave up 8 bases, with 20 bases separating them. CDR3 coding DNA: TGTGCCAGCAGCGGGAGACAGTTGCCCCAACGCGGCTACACCTTC. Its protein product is CASSGRQLPQRGYTF.

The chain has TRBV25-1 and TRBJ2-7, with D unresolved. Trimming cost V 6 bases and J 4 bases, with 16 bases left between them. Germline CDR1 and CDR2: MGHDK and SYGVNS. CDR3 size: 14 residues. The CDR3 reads CASRDQQDPYEQYF. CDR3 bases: TGTGCCAGCAGAGACCAGCAGGATCCTTACGAGCAGTACTTC.

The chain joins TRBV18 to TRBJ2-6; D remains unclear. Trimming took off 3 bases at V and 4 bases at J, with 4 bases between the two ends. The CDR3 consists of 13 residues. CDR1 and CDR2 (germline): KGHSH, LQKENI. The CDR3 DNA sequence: TGTGCCAGCTCACCTGCGGGGGCCAACGTCCTGACTTTC. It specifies CASSPAGANVLTF.

The CDR3 sequence is CASSQPRDTHSGNTIYF. Written as DNA, the CDR3 is TGCGCCAGCAGCCAGCCCCGGGACACCCACTCTGGAAACACCATATATTTT. This chain uses TRBV4-1 with TRBJ1-3, with D maybe TRBD1 (6 bases). CDR3 length: 17 amino acids. The V and J ends lost 3 bases and 0 bases respectively, with 15 bases between them. Germline V gives CDR1 MGHRA, CDR2 YSYEKL.

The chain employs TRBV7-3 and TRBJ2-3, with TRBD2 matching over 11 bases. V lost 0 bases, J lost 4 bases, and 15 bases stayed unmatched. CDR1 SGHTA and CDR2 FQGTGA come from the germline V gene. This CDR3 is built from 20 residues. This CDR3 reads CASSLTRGTSGRGRPDTQYF. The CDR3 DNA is TGTGCCAGCAGCTTAACGCGAGGCACTAGCGGGAGAGGGAGGCCAGATACGCAGTATTTT.

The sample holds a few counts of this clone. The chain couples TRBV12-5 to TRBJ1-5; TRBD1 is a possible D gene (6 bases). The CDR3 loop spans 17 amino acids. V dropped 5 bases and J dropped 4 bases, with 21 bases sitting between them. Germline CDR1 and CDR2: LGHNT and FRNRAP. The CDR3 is CASGPTPLRGPNQPQHF. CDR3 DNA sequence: TGTGCTAGTGGTCCCACACCGCTCAGGGGACCGAATCAGCCCCAGCATTTT.

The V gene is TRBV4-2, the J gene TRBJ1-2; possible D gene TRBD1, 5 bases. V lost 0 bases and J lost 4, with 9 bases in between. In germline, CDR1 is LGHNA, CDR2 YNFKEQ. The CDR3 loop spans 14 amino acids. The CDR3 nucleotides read TGTGCCAGCAGCCAAGAGGCAGGGTTCTATGGCTACACCTTC. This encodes CASSQEAGFYGYTF.

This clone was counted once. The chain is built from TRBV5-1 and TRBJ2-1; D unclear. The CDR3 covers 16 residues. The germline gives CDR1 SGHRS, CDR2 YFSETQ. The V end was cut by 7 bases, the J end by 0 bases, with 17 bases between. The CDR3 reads CASATPLVSSYNEQFF. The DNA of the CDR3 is TGCGCCAGCGCTACCCCCCTAGTCAGCTCCTACAATGAGCAGTTCTTC.

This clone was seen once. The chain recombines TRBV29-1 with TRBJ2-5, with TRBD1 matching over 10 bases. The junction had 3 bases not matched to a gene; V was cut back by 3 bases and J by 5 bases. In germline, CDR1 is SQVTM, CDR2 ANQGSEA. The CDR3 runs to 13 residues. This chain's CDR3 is CSVEGQGSETQYF. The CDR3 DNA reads TGCAGCGTTGAGGGACAGGGGAGCGAGACCCAGTACTTC.

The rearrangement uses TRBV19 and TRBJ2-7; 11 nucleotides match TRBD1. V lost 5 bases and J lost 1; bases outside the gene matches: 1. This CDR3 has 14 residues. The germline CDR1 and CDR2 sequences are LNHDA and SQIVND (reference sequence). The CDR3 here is CASSGTGGSYEQYF. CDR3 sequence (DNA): TGTGCCAGTAGTGGGACAGGGGGTTCCTACGAGCAGTACTTC.

Here the CDR3 DNA reads TGTGCCAGCAGTGCGGGACGCCGGGAGCTGTTTTTT. Encoded protein: CASSAGRRELFF. V and J are TRBV28 and TRBJ2-2; D might be TRBD2 (6 bases). The V end lost 5 bases, the J end lost 9 bases, and 10 bases lay between the germline ends. The CDR3 has 12 residues. Germline CDR1 and CDR2: MDHEN and SYDVKM.

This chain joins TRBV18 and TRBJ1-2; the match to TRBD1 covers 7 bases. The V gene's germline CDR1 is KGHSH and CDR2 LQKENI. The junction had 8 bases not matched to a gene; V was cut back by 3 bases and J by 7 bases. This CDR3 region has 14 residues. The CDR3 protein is CASSPERQGGGYTF. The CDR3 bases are TGTGCCAGCTCACCGGAGAGACAGGGTGGTGGCTACACCTTC. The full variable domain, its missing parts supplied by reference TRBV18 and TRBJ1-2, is NAGVMQNPRHLVRRRGQEARLRCSPMKGHSHVYWYRQLPEEGLKFMVYLQKENIIDESGMPKERFSAEFPKEGPSILRIQQVVRGDSAAYFCASSPERQGGGYTFGSGTRLTVV.

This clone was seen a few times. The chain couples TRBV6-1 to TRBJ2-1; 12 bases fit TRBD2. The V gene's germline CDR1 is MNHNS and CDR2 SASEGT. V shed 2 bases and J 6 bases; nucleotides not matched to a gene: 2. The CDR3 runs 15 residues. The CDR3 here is CASSELAGGPNEQFF. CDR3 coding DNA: TGTGCCAGCAGTGAACTAGCGGGAGGGCCCAATGAGCAGTTCTTC.

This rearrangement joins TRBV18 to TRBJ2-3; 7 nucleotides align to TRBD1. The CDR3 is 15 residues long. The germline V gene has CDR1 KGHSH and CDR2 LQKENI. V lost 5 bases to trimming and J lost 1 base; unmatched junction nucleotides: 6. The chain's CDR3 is CASSLGGQGTDTQYF. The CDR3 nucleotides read TGTGCCAGCTCATTGGGTGGACAGGGCACAGATACGCAGTATTTT.